The subject of this entry is one TCR beta chain. Its recognized antigen is unknown. This specimen belongs to a study of cytomegalovirus exposure and HLA in healthy donors (dated by TCRdb to about 2017). Looking at the study overall: An earlier analysis of roughly 500 of the donors reported 276 Gb of sequence data and 117 million unique TCR beta sequences obtained from 150 million to 200 million T cells. Approximately 300 gigabases of sequencing data and approximately 92 million unique TCR sequences made up an early release that covered roughly 670 HLA-typed donors. Of the 350 to 400 genotyped donors, roughly 80% fell in the genetic ancestry cluster associated with self-reported Caucasian donors. The study aimed to test whether signatures of past pathogen exposure could be identified by cataloging public T cell receptors. Using immunosequencing, the study profiled T cell repertoires from roughly 650 subjects and related those repertoires to cytomegalovirus serostatus. Besides the first cohort of 666 subjects, a separate validation cohort made up of 120 different subjects was used. High-throughput TCR immunosequencing, statistical association of individual TCRs with disease status, and machine learning were combined to predict cytomegalovirus infection status. A later analysis re-analyzed previously published TCR beta repertoires from 666 donors and added high-resolution HLA genotyping to study TCR occurrence patterns. In the later analysis, no new phenotypic data were used to find candidate immune exposures; instead, reliance was placed on TCR beta sequences and their occurrence across donors. An earlier analysis of some 500 of the donors applied high-throughput TCR beta sequencing to assess whether each TCR beta V gene segment acted as functional or pseudogenic. Donor age, sex, ethnicity and CMV serostatus were compiled alongside the repertoire data. A later genetic analysis took genome-wide SNP genotypes for about three fifths of the 666 donors and used that subset as a discovery cohort. All discovery cohort repertoires had been generated on a single sequencing platform. HLA typing covered class I and class II loci at four-digit resolution. The number of donors typed differed by locus, with roughly 620-630 for A, B, C, DRB1 and DQB1, roughly 520 for DQA1, 606 for DPA1, and around 460 for DPB1. Because of strong linkage in the cohort, a few DR-DQ haplotypes were treated as single units for association and clustering. Among about 370 genotyped donors of the cohort, an average of approximately 220,000 unique TCR beta nucleotide sequences was sequenced per donor, of which approximately 19% were non-productive.

In total, around 600 healthy bone marrow donors made up the cohort. At the time of sampling, every cohort member was nominally healthy, though immune exposures that went unrecorded were likely present. The donor tested CMV seronegative, placing the donor among the approximately 400 seronegative members of the cohort. Every donor gave a peripheral blood sample, and the peripheral blood mononuclear cells from that sample were used for TCR beta sequencing. Genomic DNA extraction from the blood cell samples was performed with the Qiagen DNeasy Blood Extraction Kit. Library preparation employed the immunoSEQ multiplex PCR assay. For the multiplex PCR, a mixture combining 60 forward primers for TCR Vbeta segments and 13 reverse primers for TCR Jbeta segments was used. Amplification of the CDR3 region of rearranged TCR beta genes was performed with a multiplex PCR assay on genomic DNA. The Illumina HiSeq System was used to sequence the amplified TCR beta libraries as 87-base-pair reads. On the authors' methods: A later analysis counted tens of millions of unique TCR beta chains across the 550 to 750 repertoires, and around 9.9 million of these chains were shared by at least two donors. To remove PCR and sequencing errors, raw reads were error-corrected and collapsed into unique sequences using a nearest-neighbor algorithm that merged closely related sequences. CDR3 sequences were aligned to IMGT reference sequences to assign V, D and J gene segments. Each retained sequence needed at least a six-nucleotide match to both a V gene segment and a J gene segment. Rearrangements were called productive when the CDR3 lacked stop codons and stayed in frame with V and J; all others were non-productive. CDR3 was defined by IMGT convention, running from the second conserved V-encoded cysteine to the conserved J-encoded phenylalanine. The earlier analysis of about 610 of the donors excluded any sequence lacking an unambiguous match to a single V gene segment. In an earlier analysis of approximately 500 of the donors, a V segment was called functional when productive rearrangements were above 56.7%, and segregating when the standard deviation between donors exceeded 5%. A statistical classification framework was built to diagnose cytomegalovirus status from the catalog of TCR beta chain sequences. In a later analysis, TCR nucleotide sequences were compared against IMGT/GENE-DB human TR gene sequences so that V and J genes could be assigned. A later analysis assigned CDR3 sequences and most-parsimonious VDJ recombination scenarios with the TCRdist pipeline. In a later analysis, each TCR beta chain was defined by its CDR3 amino acid sequence together with its V-gene family, and reads lacking a unique V-gene family were excluded. To address suspected cross-contamination and a sequencing artifact, a later analysis removed 450 to 700 highly shared, low-generation-probability nucleotide sequences. In a later analysis, a clonal expansion index was calculated for each public chain from normalized within-repertoire ranks of inferred template counts. Generation probabilities in a later analysis came from a VDJ recombination model fitted to out-of-frame rearrangements, and those results were checked against IGoR. A later analysis scored TCR-TCR, TCR-HLA and TCR-CMV co-occurrence with hypergeometric tests, applying a repertoire-size bias correction to TCR pairs. In a later analysis, false discovery rates were estimated by permuting HLA or CMV assignments 20 times. A later analysis grouped co-occurring TCRs with DBSCAN, adding TCRdist sequence similarity when clustering within HLA-allele-positive subsets. Repertoires with fewer than 30,000 or more than 120,000 public chains were left out of co-occurrence clustering, as were a handful of repertoires with anomalous nucleotide sharing. Drawn from immuneACCESS, this table holds only the in-frame rearrangements with V and J called that TCRdb kept. Clones are partly lost; checked studies trace under half to an unresolved V gene and leave the rest unexplained. Clonal size and the V and J genes are those of that table, whereas D and trimming came from the DNA. This specimen's table enumerates about 120,000 clones. Roughly 3.6% of the sample belongs to the ten largest clones.

What the authors observed across the whole study: A group of highly shared sequence variants was considered likely to be a technical artifact of the sequencing pipeline. In a later genetic analysis, fewer N-insertions in productive TCRs were reported among donors in an Asian-associated ancestry cluster than the roughly 640-donor mean. An association between a missense DCLRE1C variant and V-gene and J-gene trimming of TCR beta chains was found in a later genetic analysis and replicated in an independent cohort. In the study, around 160 TCR beta chains were listed as associated with cytomegalovirus. A further reported finding was that TCR beta sequences accurately predicted the HLA-A and HLA-B alleles for most subjects in the first cohort. Because the 87-base-pair reads could not distinguish some IMGT-functional V segments, including TRBV6-2 and TRBV6-3, those segments were excluded. HLA typing was unavailable for some donors at each locus, so association tests used only the typed subset. In an earlier analysis of approximately 590 of the donors, most TCR beta V segments appeared in productive rearrangements about 90% or about 30% of the time, broadly matching IMGT annotations. A later analysis associated around 16,000 TCR beta sequences with specific HLA alleles at a false discovery rate of 0.05. When HLA alleles, especially DR and DQ, strongly co-occurred, TCR associations were difficult to assign to individual alleles. Most CMV-associated TCR beta chains appeared to be HLA-restricted in a later analysis, and the HLA associations seemed to be driven largely by CMV exposure. The authors suggested that the approach could potentially be generalized to other disease states and immunological phenotypes. According to a later analysis, parvovirus B19, influenza, CMV and Epstein-Barr virus appeared linked to several top co-occurrence clusters. The classifier was reported to diagnose cytomegalovirus status with high specificity and sensitivity in both the original and validation cohorts. Across donors, most TCR sequences were observed very rarely, whereas some public TCRs were present in many individuals. In a later analysis, TCR association rates were found to vary across HLA loci, with the most associated TCRs seen for DRB1 alleles and the fewest for HLA-C alleles. Correlated functional status among segregating V segments might reflect linkage disequilibrium, but an unknown experimental factor could not be ruled out. In vitro tests confirmed that a few of the cytomegalovirus-associated TCR beta chains recognize cytomegalovirus antigens. In this cohort, only TCR beta chains were sequenced, and detectable features were limited by the absence of alpha or paired-chain data. CMV serostatus was the only immune exposure information available for the cohort. Because counts were too low, 15 to 20 rarely observed V segments, including chromosome 9 orphons, were excluded from the earlier analysis of a few hundred of the donors. Presence/absence analyses assumed roughly uniform sequencing depth across donors, an assumption that may not hold. In a later analysis, HLA-associated TCR beta chains showed more clonal expansion and lower generation probabilities than non-associated chains that were equally common.

The germline V gene encodes CDR1 LNHDA and CDR2 SQIVND (reference sequence). The CDR3 spans 12 residues, from the cysteine through the phenylalanine. CDR3 DNA only is kept here, 36 bases in frame from base 1. The material sequenced was PBMCs. This receptor was taken from a man aged 25-45 years in good health and CMV-seronegative. The chain employs TRBV19 and TRBJ1-4; D gene: possibly TRBD1, on 5 matching bases. The DNA sequence reads TGTGCGTCGGCAGGGCAGAATGAAAAACTGTTTTTT. The resulting protein is CASAGQNEKLFF.